This T cell receptor beta chain was profiled in a study of blood T cell repertoires in COVID-19. Original processing methods: Reference gene primer amplification gave nucleated cell count estimates. Here immunoSEQ multiplex PCR was the method, and the copy in TCRdb shows in-frame clones only, minus some. V and J calls plus clone size are reproduced from that table; the DNA served to infer D and trimming. The sample includes hundreds of thousands of clones, 80% to 90% of them seen just once. CDR3 length: 13 residues. CDR1 SEHNR and CDR2 FQNEAQ come from the germline V gene (reference sequence). The ends were cut back, 5 bases at V and 1 base at J, with 8 bases in the middle.

The rearrangement uses TRBV7-9 and TRBJ2-5, with D perhaps matching TRBD1 (5 bases). The clonotype comes from a woman in her thirties with active or convalescent COVID-19. Sequenced sample: peripheral blood. CDR3: CASSPDSQETQYF. The CDR3 nucleotides are TGTGCCAGCAGCCCAGACAGCCAAGAGACCCAGTACTTC.